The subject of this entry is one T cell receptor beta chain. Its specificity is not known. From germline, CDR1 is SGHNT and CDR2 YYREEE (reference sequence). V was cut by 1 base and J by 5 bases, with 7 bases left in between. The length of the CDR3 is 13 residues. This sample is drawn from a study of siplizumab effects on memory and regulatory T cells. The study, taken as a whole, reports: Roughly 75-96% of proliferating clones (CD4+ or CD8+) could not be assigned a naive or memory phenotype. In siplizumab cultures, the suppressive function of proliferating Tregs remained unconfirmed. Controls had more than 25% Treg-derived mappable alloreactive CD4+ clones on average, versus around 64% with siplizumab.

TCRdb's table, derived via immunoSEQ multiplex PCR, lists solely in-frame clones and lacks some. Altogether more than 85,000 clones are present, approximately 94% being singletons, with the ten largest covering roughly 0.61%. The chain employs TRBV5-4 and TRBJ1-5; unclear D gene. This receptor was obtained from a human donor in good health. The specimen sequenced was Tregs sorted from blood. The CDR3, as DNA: TGTGCCAGCAGCTTGAACGGAGATCAGCCCCAGCATTTT. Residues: CASSLNGDQPQHF.